What follows are 17 T cell receptor beta chains derived from one specimen sequenced in a study of patients and donors after allogeneic stem cell transplantation. MiXCR was run by TCRdb on the RT-PCR reads, yielding one entry per CDR3 protein. The sample records about 960,000 distinct CDR3 sequences, about 20% being singletons. Source material: blood, either unsorted or a sorted T cell fraction (not recorded which). Receptors were obtained from a human donor who was either an allogeneic HSCT recipient or a stem cell or donor lymphocyte infusion donor (not recorded which). It is not recorded whose cells these are; they may come from a transplant donor.

The gene calls are TRBV29-1 and TRBJ1-4; D ambiguous. Germline V gene sequence: CDR1 SQVTM, CDR2 ANQGSEA. The CDR3 loop spans 14 amino acids. V was cut by 4 bases and J by 0 bases, with 9 bases left in between. CDR3 nucleotide sequence: TGCAGCGTTGGCTCGGATGCAACTAATGAAAAACTGTTTTTT. Protein sequence: CSVGSDATNEKLFF. Using reference TRBV29-1 and TRBJ1-4 for the parts outside the CDR3, the full variable domain is SAVISQKPSRDICQRGTSLTIQCQVDSQVTMMFWYRQQPGQSLTLIATANQGSEATYESGFVIDKFPISRPNLTFSTLTVSNMSPEDSSIYLCSVGSDATNEKLFFGSGTQLSVL.

The chain carries TRBV15 and TRBJ2-1; 9 nucleotides agree with TRBD2. Per the germline V gene, CDR1 is LNHNV and CDR2 is YYDKDF (reference sequence). The CDR3 covers 16 residues. Trimming cost V 4 bases and J 1 base; bases outside gene matches: 5. CDR3 sequence: CATSKGTSGSYNEQFF. The CDR3 region has the DNA TGTGCCACCAGCAAGGGTACTAGCGGGTCCTACAATGAGCAGTTCTTC. The whole variable domain, remainder taken from reference TRBV15 and TRBJ2-1, is DAMVIQNPRYQVTQFGKPVTLSCSQTLNHNVMYWYQQKSSQAPKLLFHYYDKDFNNEADTPDNFQSRRPNTSFCFLDIRSPGLGDTAMYLCATSKGTSGSYNEQFFGPGTRLTVL.

Only a few counts were recorded for this clonotype. The V and J genes are TRBV7-6 and TRBJ2-1, with TRBD2 identical over 11 bases. In germline, CDR1 is SGHVS, CDR2 FNYEAQ. V dropped 4 bases and J dropped 6; count of bases not matched to a gene: 8. The CDR3 contains 16 residues. Written as DNA, the CDR3 is TGTGCCAGCAGCTCTTCCGGGACTAGCGGTTTCAATGAGCAGTTCTTC. Amino acid sequence: CASSSSGTSGFNEQFF. The complete variable domain, with remaining parts taken from reference TRBV7-6 and TRBJ2-1, reads GAGVSQSPRYKVTKRGQDVALRCDPISGHVSLYWYRQALGQGPEFLTYFNYEAQQDKSGLPNDRFSAERPEGSISTLTIQRTEQRDSAMYRCASSSSGTSGFNEQFFGPGTRLTVL.

This clonotype was observed many times. The V gene is TRBV5-1, the J gene TRBJ1-4, with no clear D. The V gene lost 0 bases and the J gene lost 5 bases, with 8 bases spanning the gap. CDR3 length equals 14 residues. The germline CDR1 and CDR2 sequences are SGHRS and YFSETQ. The CDR3 is CASSLDGPNEKLFF. DNA for the CDR3: TGCGCCAGCAGCTTGGACGGACCCAATGAAAAACTGTTTTTT. Variable domain in full (rest from reference TRBV5-1 and TRBJ1-4): KAGVTQTPRYLIKTRGQQVTLSCSPISGHRSVSWYQQTPGQGLQFLFEYFSETQRNKGNFPGRFSGRQFSNSRSEMNVSTLELGDSALYLCASSLDGPNEKLFFGSGTQLSVL.

This clonotype has ten or more counts. This sequence joins TRBV12-3 or TRBV12-4 and TRBJ1-2, with TRBD1 matching over 7 bases. The CDR3 has 15 residues. J gave up 6 bases and V 7 bases, and 14 bases lay outside the gene matches. The CDR3 sequence is CASTDGGYRGDGYTF. CDR3 nucleotides: TGTGCCAGCACCGACGGAGGGTACAGGGGAGATGGCTACACCTTC.

The chain links TRBV27 to TRBJ2-7; 7 bases are a match to TRBD1. Germline V gene sequence: CDR1 MNHEY, CDR2 SMNVEV (reference sequence). J gave up 6 bases and V 3 bases, and 8 bases lay outside the gene matches. This CDR3 comprises 14 residues. In DNA, the CDR3 is TGTGCCAGCAGTTTTCAAGGGGGCGGAGGCGAGCAGTACTTC. Its translation: CASSFQGGGGEQYF.

The CDR3 DNA reads as TGTGCCAGCAGTTACAGGGGCCGAGGGCCCCAGCATTTT. It is translated as CASSYRGRGPQHF. The genes are TRBV3-1 and TRBJ1-5; 7 nucleotides agree with TRBD1. V shed 6 bases and J 9 bases; nucleotides not matched to a gene: 8. Per germline, CDR1 LGHDT and CDR2 YNNKEL (reference sequence). This CDR3 spans 13 amino acids.

This clonotype was recorded a few times. The chain employs TRBV12-3 or TRBV12-4 and TRBJ2-7; no definite D call. The CDR3 has 14 amino acids. Trimming took 5 bases from V and 5 from J, leaving 16 bases between them. The CDR3 here is CASSPGDLLHEQYF. The CDR3 bases are TGTGCCAGCAGTCCAGGCGACCTCCTCCACGAGCAGTACTTC.

This clonotype was recorded many times. The chain employs TRBV3-1 and TRBJ1-1; 8 bases match TRBD1. Trimming at V came to 3 bases and at J to 4 bases, leaving 4 bases not matched to a gene. The CDR3 has 14 amino acids. From germline, CDR1 is LGHDT and CDR2 YNNKEL (reference sequence). The CDR3 reads CASSQAGTGTEAFF. Here the CDR3 DNA reads TGTGCCAGCAGCCAGGCCGGGACAGGCACTGAAGCTTTCTTT.

This clonotype appeared many times. CDR3 bases: TGTGCCATCAGTGTAACCCGAGGGAGCAATCAGCCCCAGCATTTT. Protein product: CAISVTRGSNQPQHF. The chain combines TRBV10-3 with TRBJ1-5; D is unclear. The CDR3 runs to 15 residues. V dropped 4 bases and J dropped 1 base, with 11 bases sitting between them. The germline gives CDR1 ENHRY, CDR2 SYGVKD.

V and J are TRBV5-1 and TRBJ2-1, with 9 positions matching TRBD2. The CDR3 runs 17 residues. CDR1 SGHRS and CDR2 YFSETQ come from the germline V gene. V was clipped by 4 bases and J by 3 bases; unmatched bases: 11. The DNA for the CDR3 is TGCGCCAGCAGCCTCCGTGATAGCGGGAGATACTACAATGAGCAGTTCTTC. The encoded protein is CASSLRDSGRYYNEQFF.

This clonotype has a count of ten or more. As DNA, the CDR3 is TGTGCCAGCAGCTTAGAGGAAGGCTATGGCTACACCTTC. This gives the protein CASSLEEGYGYTF. This sequence joins TRBV11-1 and TRBJ1-2; D not resolved. The CDR3 runs to 13 residues. Germline V CDR1 and CDR2: SGHAT, FQDESV (reference sequence). The V end lost 1 base, the J end lost 4 bases, and 7 bases lay between the germline ends.

The V and J genes are TRBV19 and TRBJ2-6; weak D call: TRBD1 (5 bases). CDR1 is LNHDA, CDR2 SQIVND, per germline (reference sequence). V was trimmed by 5 bases and J by 1 base, leaving 12 bases between them. The CDR3 extends over 16 amino acids. The chain's CDR3 is CASSAVGASGANVLTF. The DNA of the CDR3 is TGTGCCAGTAGTGCGGTTGGGGCTTCTGGGGCCAACGTCCTGACTTTC.

The chain links TRBV29-1 to TRBJ2-7; a possible D gene is TRBD2 (6 bases). The germline V gene encodes CDR1 SQVTM and CDR2 ANQGSEA. The CDR3 covers 13 residues. V was trimmed by 5 bases and J by 3 bases, leaving 14 bases between them. The CDR3 nucleotides are TGCAGCGTTCGGGGAGGACTCAACTACGAGCAGTACTTC. Its protein is CSVRGGLNYEQYF.

V and J are TRBV12-3 or TRBV12-4 and TRBJ2-3; the D gene is possibly TRBD1 (5 bases). The CDR3 length is 13 residues. V lost 6 bases and J lost 4, with 11 bases in between. This CDR3 is CASSSGWADTQYF. The CDR3 nucleotides are TGTGCCAGCAGCTCAGGGTGGGCAGATACGCAGTATTTT.

This clonotype turned up a few times. The chain combines TRBV20-1 with TRBJ2-3; 10 nucleotides match TRBD2. This CDR3 contains 14 residues. The ends lost 7 bases at V and 4 bases at J; junction bases unmatched: 8. CDR1 DFQATT and CDR2 SNEGSKA come from the germline V gene (reference sequence). The CDR3 DNA sequence: TGCAGTGGGAGCGGGAGGGCCCCTTCAGATACGCAGTATTTT. Its protein is CSGSGRAPSDTQYF.

This chain uses TRBV24-1 with TRBJ2-1; 9 bases fit TRBD1. This CDR3 has 15 residues. Trimming removed 5 bases from V and 9 bases from J; junction bases left unmatched: 10. Looked up from germline, CDR1 is KGHDR and CDR2 is SFDVKD. This CDR3 is CATSARTGDLTEQFF. CDR3 DNA: TGTGCCACCAGTGCTCGGACAGGGGATCTCACTGAGCAGTTCTTC.